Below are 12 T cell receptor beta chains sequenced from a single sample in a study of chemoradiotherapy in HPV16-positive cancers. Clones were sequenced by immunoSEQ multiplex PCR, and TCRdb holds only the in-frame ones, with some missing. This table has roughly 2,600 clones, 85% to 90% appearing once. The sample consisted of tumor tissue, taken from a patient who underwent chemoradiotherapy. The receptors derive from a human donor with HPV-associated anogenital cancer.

CDR3 DNA sequence: TGTGCCAGCAGCGCTAATCGGTGGGGTCTAAGAGACCCGAACACCGGGGAGCTGTTTTTT. It translates to CASSANRWGLRDPNTGELFF. The chain carries TRBV11-3 and TRBJ2-2; D call uncertain. V was shortened by 5 bases and J by 0 bases, with 25 bases between the two germline ends. The CDR3 is made up of 20 amino acids. Germline V gives CDR1 SGHNT, CDR2 YENEEA.

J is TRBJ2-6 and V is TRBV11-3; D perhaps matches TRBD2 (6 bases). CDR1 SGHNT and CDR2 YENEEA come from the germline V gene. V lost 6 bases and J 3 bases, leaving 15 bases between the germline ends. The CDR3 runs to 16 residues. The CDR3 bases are TGTGCCAGCAGGGGCGTCGGGGGAATTGGGGCCAACGTCCTGACTTTC. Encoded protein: CASRGVGGIGANVLTF.

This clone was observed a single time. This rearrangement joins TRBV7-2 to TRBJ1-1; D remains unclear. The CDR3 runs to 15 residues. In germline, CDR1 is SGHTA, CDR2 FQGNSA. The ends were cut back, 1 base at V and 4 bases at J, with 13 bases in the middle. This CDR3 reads CASSLGPGGSTEAFF. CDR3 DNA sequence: TGTGCCAGCAGCTTAGGCCCGGGCGGATCCACTGAAGCTTTCTTT.

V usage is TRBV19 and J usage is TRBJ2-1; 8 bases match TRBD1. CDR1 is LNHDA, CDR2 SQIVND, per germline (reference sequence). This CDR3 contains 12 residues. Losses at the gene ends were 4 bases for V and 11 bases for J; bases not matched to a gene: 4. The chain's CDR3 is CASSTGGPQQFF. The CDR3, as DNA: TGTGCCAGTAGTACAGGGGGCCCCCAGCAGTTCTTC.

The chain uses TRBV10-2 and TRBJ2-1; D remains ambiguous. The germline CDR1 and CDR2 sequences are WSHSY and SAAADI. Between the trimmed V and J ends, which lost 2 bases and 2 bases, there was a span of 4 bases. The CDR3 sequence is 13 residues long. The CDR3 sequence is CASSETAYNEQFF. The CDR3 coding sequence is TGCGCCAGCAGTGAGACAGCCTACAATGAGCAGTTCTTC.

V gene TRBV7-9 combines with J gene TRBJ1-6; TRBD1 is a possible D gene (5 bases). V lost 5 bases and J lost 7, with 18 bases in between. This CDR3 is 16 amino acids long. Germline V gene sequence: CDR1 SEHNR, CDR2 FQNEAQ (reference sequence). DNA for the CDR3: TGTGCCAGCAGCCCCCTTGGGGGAGGGATAAATTCACCCCTCCACTTT. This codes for CASSPLGGGINSPLHF.

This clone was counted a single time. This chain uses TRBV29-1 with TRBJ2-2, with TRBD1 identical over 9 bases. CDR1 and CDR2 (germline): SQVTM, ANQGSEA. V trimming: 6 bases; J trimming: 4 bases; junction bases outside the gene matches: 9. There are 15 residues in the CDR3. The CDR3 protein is CSVATGTGRTGELFF. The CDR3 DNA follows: TGCAGCGTCGCGACCGGGACAGGGCGCACCGGGGAGCTGTTTTTT.

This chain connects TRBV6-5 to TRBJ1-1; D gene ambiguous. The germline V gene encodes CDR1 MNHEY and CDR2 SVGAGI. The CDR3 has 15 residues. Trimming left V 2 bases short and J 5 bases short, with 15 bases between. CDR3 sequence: CASSYGAGSGTEAFF. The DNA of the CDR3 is TGTGCCAGCAGTTACGGAGCCGGCTCCGGGACTGAAGCTTTCTTT.

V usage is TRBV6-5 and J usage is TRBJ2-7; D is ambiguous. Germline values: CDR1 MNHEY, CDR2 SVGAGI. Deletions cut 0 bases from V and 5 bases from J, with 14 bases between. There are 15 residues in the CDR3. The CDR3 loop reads CASSYSFSGAHEQYF. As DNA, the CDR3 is TGTGCCAGCAGTTACTCGTTCTCCGGTGCCCACGAGCAGTACTTC.

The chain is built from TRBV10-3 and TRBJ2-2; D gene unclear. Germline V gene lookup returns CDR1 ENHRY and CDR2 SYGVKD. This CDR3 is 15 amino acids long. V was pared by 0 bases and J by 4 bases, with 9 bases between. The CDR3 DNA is TGTGCCATCAGTGAGTCGGAGAGGAGCACCGGGGAGCTGTTTTTT. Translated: CAISESERSTGELFF.

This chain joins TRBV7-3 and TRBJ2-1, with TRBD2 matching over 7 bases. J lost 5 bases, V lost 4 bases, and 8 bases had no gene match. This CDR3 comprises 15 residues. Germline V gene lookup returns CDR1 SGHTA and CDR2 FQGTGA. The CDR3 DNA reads TGTGCCAGCAGCTCCGTTGGGGGGAGGGACAATGAGCAGTTCTTC. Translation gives CASSSVGGRDNEQFF.

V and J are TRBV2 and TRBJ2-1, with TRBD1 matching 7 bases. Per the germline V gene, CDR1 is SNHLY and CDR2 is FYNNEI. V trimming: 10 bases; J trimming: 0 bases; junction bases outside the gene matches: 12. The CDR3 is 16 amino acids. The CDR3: CATLDRAFSSYNEQFF. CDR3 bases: TGTGCCACACTAGACAGGGCCTTTAGCTCCTACAATGAGCAGTTCTTC.